The entry below describes one T cell receptor (beta chain). These data come from a study of lymphopenia after photon versus proton radiotherapy. V was pared by 6 bases and J by 2 bases, with 13 bases between. Germline CDR1 and CDR2: MNHNS and SASEGT. CDR3 length equals 14 residues. Assay: immunoSEQ multiplex PCR; the TCRdb copy retains only in-frame clones and omits some. The sample consists of 15,000 or so clones, more than 85% of them appearing once. This material consisted of peripheral blood, taken from a patient treated with proton-based radiotherapy. The receptor's source is a woman aged 60-75 years with cholangiocarcinoma. Some clones in this sample may be carry-over from other donors' samples. J is TRBJ1-1 and V is TRBV6-1, with D tentatively TRBD1 (6 bases). Here the CDR3 DNA reads TGTGCCAGCAGCCCCGGACAGCTAAACACTGAAGCTTTCTTT. It yields the protein CASSPGQLNTEAFF.